This TCR beta chain is from a study of blood T cell repertoires in COVID-19. Study-wide background: Some COVID-19 samples were acute and others convalescent; all came from the United States, Italy and Spain.

TCRdb's copy holds only in-frame clones and misses some; the assay was immunoSEQ multiplex PCR. Of approximately 190,000 clones listed, roughly 87% are singletons. V was shortened by 3 bases and J by 7 bases, with 14 bases between the two germline ends. There are 14 residues in the CDR3. CDR1 MNHNS and CDR2 SASEGT come from the germline V gene. The J gene is TRBJ2-3, the V gene TRBV6-1; tentative D call: TRBD1 (5 bases). The sequencing input was peripheral blood. The TCR sequence derives from a woman aged 55-70 years with COVID-19, enrolled during active disease. This CDR3 is CASSETFRGNTQYF. Here the CDR3 DNA reads TGTGCCAGCAGTGAGACGTTTAGGGGAAATACGCAGTATTTT.